The 16 T cell receptor beta chains below come from one sample, sequenced in a study of cytomegalovirus exposure and HLA in healthy donors listed by TCRdb under 2017. The protocol used for the library was the immunoSEQ multiplex PCR assay. For the multiplex PCR, a mixture combining 60 forward primers for TCR Vbeta segments and 13 reverse primers for TCR Jbeta segments was used. Entries here come from immuneACCESS through TCRdb and include only in-frame sequences with V and J called. Some clones fail to appear in such tables; in the studies checked, an unresolved V gene covers under half of the shortfall, and the cause of the remainder is unknown. This sample is represented by 95,000 to 120,000 clones; about 77% of them were singletons. Roughly 5% of the sample is held by the ten biggest clonotypes. The sequenced material came from PBMCs. Receptors were obtained from a woman aged 30 to 39 in good health and CMV-seropositive.

V is TRBV5-1 and J is TRBJ2-7; D call uncertain. The V gene lost 0 bases and the J gene lost 3 bases, with 7 bases spanning the gap. The CDR3 runs to 13 residues. Per germline, CDR1 SGHRS and CDR2 YFSETQ. The CDR3 nucleotides read TGCGCCAGCAGCTTGGACCCAGTCTACGAGCAGTACTTC. Translated, it gives CASSLDPVYEQYF.

The CDR3 bases are TGTGCCAGCAGCCCGGTGAGCCAGGGCGACGAGCAGTACTTC. It is translated as CASSPVSQGDEQYF. This chain joins TRBV5-5 and TRBJ2-7, with D possibly matching TRBD1 (5 bases). CDR3 size: 14 residues. CDR1 is SGHKS and CDR2 is YYEKEE in the germline V gene (reference sequence). Trimming removed 4 bases at V and 5 bases at J, with 16 bases between.

The rearrangement joins TRBV30 to TRBJ2-1; D is uncertain. CDR3 length: 16 residues. Germline CDR1 is GTSNPN and CDR2 is SVGIG (reference sequence). V shed 3 bases and J shed 0 bases, with 15 bases lying between them. CDR3 sequence (DNA): TGTGCCTGGAGCGCGTCGATTACGAGCTCCTACAATGAGCAGTTCTTC. Its protein is CAWSASITSSYNEQFF.

The chain combines TRBV4-1 with TRBJ1-1; a possible D gene is TRBD1 (6 bases). CDR1 and CDR2 from the germline V gene are MGHRA and YSYEKL. V lost 1 base to trimming and J lost 3 bases, with 15 bases between them. The CDR3 is made up of 16 amino acids. For the CDR3, the DNA is TGCGCCAGCAGCCAAGCTGTTAGACAGGTTGACACTGAAGCTTTCTTT. This codes for CASSQAVRQVDTEAFF.

V is TRBV30 and J is TRBJ2-7; D perhaps matches TRBD1 (6 bases). Germline V gene data show CDR1 as GTSNPN and CDR2 as SVGIG (reference sequence). V lost 6 bases, J lost 7 bases, and 16 bases lay in between. The CDR3 length is 12 residues. Here the CDR3 DNA reads TGTGCCTGCGTCCTGTTTAGGGGGGAGCAGTACTTC. Protein: CACVLFRGEQYF.

This rearrangement joins TRBV7-9 to TRBJ1-2; no clear D gene. Trimming took 2 bases from V and 6 from J, leaving 19 bases between them. Germline V lookup: CDR1 SEHNR, CDR2 FQNEAQ (reference sequence). The CDR3 runs 16 residues. The CDR3 sequence: CASSLTREHLPDGYTF. Written as DNA, the CDR3 is TGTGCCAGCAGCTTAACGAGGGAACATCTCCCGGATGGCTACACCTTC.

This clone was observed a few times. The chain employs TRBV18 and TRBJ2-7; 7 bases agree with TRBD1. Germline V CDR1 and CDR2: KGHSH, LQKENI. The V and J ends lost 3 bases and 0 bases, in that order; junction bases with no gene match: 5. CDR3 size: 15 residues. DNA of the CDR3: TGTGCCAGCTCACCGGACAGGACGAGCTCCTACGAGCAGTACTTC. Translated, it gives CASSPDRTSSYEQYF.

J is TRBJ2-1 and V is TRBV18; 7 nucleotides line up with TRBD2. Germline V gene lookup returns CDR1 KGHSH and CDR2 LQKENI. The V segment lost 4 bases and the J segment 6 bases; nucleotides outside the gene matches: 12. CDR3 length: 16 amino acids. CDR3 DNA: TGTGCCAGCTCACGCACCAGCGGGGAAATACGCAATGAGCAGTTCTTC. This gives the protein CASSRTSGEIRNEQFF.

The rearrangement links TRBV6-5 to TRBJ2-7, with 8 bases identical to TRBD1. This CDR3 region has 14 residues. Germline V gene sequence: CDR1 MNHEY, CDR2 SVGAGI. The ends lost 6 bases at V and 6 bases at J; junction bases unmatched: 10. CDR3 nucleotide sequence: TGTGCCAGCAGCCCGGGACAGGCTGGGAGCGAGCAGTACTTC. It codes for CASSPGQAGSEQYF.

This chain joins TRBV15 and TRBJ1-5, with D perhaps matching TRBD1 (5 bases). Germline V gene sequence: CDR1 LNHNV, CDR2 YYDKDF (reference sequence). The CDR3 extends over 15 amino acids. Trimming pared 2 bases from V and 0 bases from J, leaving 8 bases between. The CDR3 nucleotides read TGTGCCACCAGCAGACAAGACAGTAGCAATCAGCCCCAGCATTTT. Its translation: CATSRQDSSNQPQHF.

The chain links TRBV7-6 to TRBJ1-3, with TRBD1 as a possible D gene (5 bases). Trimming cost V 4 bases and J 0 bases, with 13 bases left between them. The CDR3 has 16 residues. From germline, CDR1 is SGHVS and CDR2 FNYEAQ. CDR3 nucleotide sequence: TGTGCCAGCAGCTCATCACAGGTCCCCTCTGGAAACACCATATATTTT. Its translation: CASSSSQVPSGNTIYF.

There are a few counts of this clone. The chain employs TRBV5-4 and TRBJ1-2; weak D call: TRBD1 (5 bases). This CDR3 contains 16 residues. Germline V gives CDR1 SGHNT, CDR2 YYREEE (reference sequence). Trimming took off 4 bases at V and 3 bases at J, with 19 bases between the two ends. In nucleotides, the CDR3 is TGTGCCAGCAGCCAAGAGACGGGGGGAGTTTACTATGGCTACACCTTC. Translated: CASSQETGGVYYGYTF.

This sequence joins TRBV5-4 and TRBJ2-1; TRBD2 aligns across 7 bases. With V trimmed by 5 bases and J by 3 bases, 5 bases remained unmatched. CDR3 length: 14 amino acids. Germline loops: CDR1 SGHNT, CDR2 YYREEE (reference sequence). CDR3 DNA sequence: TGTGCCAGCAGGGCAGCGGGAAACTACAATGAGCAGTTCTTC. The encoded protein is CASRAAGNYNEQFF.

The V gene is TRBV5-1, the J gene TRBJ2-3; no clear D gene. V dropped 3 bases and J dropped 4 bases, with 12 bases sitting between them. CDR1 is SGHRS, CDR2 YFSETQ, per germline. The CDR3 covers 14 residues. Here the CDR3 reads CASSSLGTPDTQYF. Here the CDR3 DNA reads TGCGCCAGCAGCTCCCTAGGTACCCCAGATACGCAGTATTTT.

The rearrangement links TRBV6-4 to TRBJ2-6; no definite D call. Trimming took 0 bases from V and 0 from J, leaving 3 bases between them. Germline CDR1 and CDR2: MRHNA and SNTAGT. CDR3 length equals 15 residues. CDR3 protein: CASSDSLSGANVLTF. CDR3 nucleotide sequence: TGTGCCAGCAGTGACTCCCTCTCTGGGGCCAACGTCCTGACTTTC.

The chain joins TRBV5-1 to TRBJ1-4, with 10 positions matching TRBD1. Germline CDR1 reads SGHRS; CDR2 reads YFSETQ. V trimming: 0 bases; J trimming: 8 bases; junction bases outside the gene matches: 1. The CDR3 totals 14 residues. The CDR3 DNA follows: TGCGCCAGCAGCTTGGGGGACAGGGGCGAAAAACTGTTTTTT. Amino acids: CASSLGDRGEKLFF.